The subject of this entry is one T cell receptor beta chain. Per the original data handling: Amplification of reference gene primers was used by the study to estimate nucleated cell counts. Libraries were prepared by immunoSEQ multiplex PCR; TCRdb keeps only in-frame clonotypes and omits some of them. Clonal size and the V and J genes are those of that table, whereas D and trimming came from the DNA. The sample includes approximately 150,000 clones, around 82% seen only once; the top ten take 4.2%. These data come from a study of blood T cell repertoires in COVID-19. Looking at the study overall: Sites across the United States, Italy and Spain contributed samples from acute and convalescent COVID-19. The cDNA or gDNA used as material had been derived from T cells, B-cell-depleted T cells, or PBMCs.

There are 13 residues in the CDR3. The V gene end was trimmed by 6 bases and the J gene end by 4 bases; junction bases not matched to a gene: 1. This receptor was taken from a man aged 60 to 75 with acute or convalescent COVID-19. This chain connects TRBV12-3 or TRBV12-4 to TRBJ2-2, with 8 bases lining up with TRBD1. Sequencing input: peripheral blood. The DNA for the CDR3 is TGTGCCAGCAGGACAGGGGCCACCGGGGAGCTGTTTTTT. Translated: CASRTGATGELFF.